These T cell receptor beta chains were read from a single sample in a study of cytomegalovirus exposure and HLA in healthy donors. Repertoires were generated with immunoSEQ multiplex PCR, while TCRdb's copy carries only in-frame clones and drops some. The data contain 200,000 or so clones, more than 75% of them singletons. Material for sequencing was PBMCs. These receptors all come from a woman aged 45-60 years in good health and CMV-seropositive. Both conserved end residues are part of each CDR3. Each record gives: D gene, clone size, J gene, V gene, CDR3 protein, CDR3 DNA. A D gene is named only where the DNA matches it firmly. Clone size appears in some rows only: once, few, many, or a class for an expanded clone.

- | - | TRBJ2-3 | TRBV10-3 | CAIRPPGGRTDTQYF | TGTGCCATCAGACCCCCCGGGGGAAGGACAGATACGCAGTATTTT
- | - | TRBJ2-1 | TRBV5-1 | CASSLLRLSDEQFF | TGCGCCAGCAGCTTATTGCGTCTATCTGATGAGCAGTTCTTC
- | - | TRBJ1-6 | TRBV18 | CASSPREGSNSPLHF | TGTGCCAGCTCGCCACGGGAGGGCTCAAATTCACCCCTCCACTTT
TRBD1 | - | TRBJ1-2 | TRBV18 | CASSSSGSGTAYGYTF | TGTGCCAGCTCATCTTCCGGGTCCGGGACAGCTTATGGCTACACCTTC
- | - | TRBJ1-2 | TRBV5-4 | CASRQRTANYGYTF | TGTGCCAGCAGACAAAGGACAGCGAACTATGGCTACACCTTC
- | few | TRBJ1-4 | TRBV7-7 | CASSPGEGILFF | TGTGCTAGCAGCCCAGGGGAAGGGATCCTGTTTTTT
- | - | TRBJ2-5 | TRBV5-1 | CASSSTGQETQYF | TGCGCCAGCAGCTCGACAGGTCAAGAGACCCAGTACTTC
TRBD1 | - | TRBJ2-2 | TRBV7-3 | CASSPPTGGTGELFF | TGTGCCAGCAGCCCCCCGACAGGGGGCACCGGGGAGCTGTTTTTT
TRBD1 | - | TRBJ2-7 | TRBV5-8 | CASSPQDRAYEQYF | TGTGCCAGCAGCCCGCAGGACAGGGCTTACGAGCAGTACTTC
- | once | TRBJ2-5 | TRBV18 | CASSRDLRGQETQYF | TGTGCCAGCTCACGCGATCTACGGGGGCAAGAGACCCAGTACTTC
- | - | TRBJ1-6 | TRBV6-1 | CASRGSSYNSPLHF | TGTGCCAGCCGGGGGAGCTCCTATAATTCACCCCTCCACTTT
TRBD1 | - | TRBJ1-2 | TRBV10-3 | CAISSGTELNYGYTF | TGTGCCATCAGTTCCGGGACAGAGCTAAACTATGGCTACACCTTC
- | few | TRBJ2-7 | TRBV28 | CASSLPGETYEQYF | TGTGCCAGCAGTTTACCAGGGGAGACCTACGAGCAGTACTTC
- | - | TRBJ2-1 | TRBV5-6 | CASSIRDYRSVF | TGTGCCAGCAGCATACGCGACTATCGTTCGGTCTTC
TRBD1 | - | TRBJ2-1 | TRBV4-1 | CASSQEITGTGRNEQFF | TGCGCCAGCAGCCAAGAGATTACAGGGACAGGGAGGAATGAGCAGTTCTTC
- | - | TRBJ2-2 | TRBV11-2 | CASSAGQINTGELFF | TGTGCCAGCAGCGCGGGACAGATAAACACCGGGGAGCTGTTTTTT
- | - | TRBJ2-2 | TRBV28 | CASRTAAMGLFF | TGTGCCAGCCGGACAGCGGCCATGGGGCTGTTTTTT
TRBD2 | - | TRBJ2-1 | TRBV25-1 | CASGRGTSSYNEQFF | TGTGCCAGCGGGAGGGGTACTAGCTCCTACAATGAGCAGTTCTTC
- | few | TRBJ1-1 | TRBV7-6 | CASSLTGELGEAFF | TGTGCCAGCAGCCTAACAGGTGAACTGGGTGAAGCTTTCTTT
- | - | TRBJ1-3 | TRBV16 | CASSLNRVGNTIYF | TGTGCCAGCAGCTTAAACAGGGTCGGAAACACCATATATTTT
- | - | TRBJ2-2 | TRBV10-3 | CAMQKGTGELFF | TGTGCCATGCAGAAGGGGACCGGGGAGCTGTTTTTT
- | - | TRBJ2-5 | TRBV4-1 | CASSQGGQLRETQYF | TGCGCCAGCAGCCAAGGGGGACAATTGAGAGAGACCCAGTACTTC
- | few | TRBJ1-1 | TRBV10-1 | CASSERPTGTGAFF | TGCGCCAGCAGTGAAAGGCCCACAGGTACTGGAGCTTTCTTT
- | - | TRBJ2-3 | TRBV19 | CASSIDSYTQYF | TGTGCCAGTAGTATAGACAGTTATACGCAGTATTTT
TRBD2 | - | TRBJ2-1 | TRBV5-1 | CASSLAGGSNEQFF | TGCGCCAGCAGCTTAGCGGGGGGTTCCAATGAGCAGTTCTTC
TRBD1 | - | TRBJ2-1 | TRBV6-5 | CASRRTGVYNEQFF | TGTGCCAGCAGACGGACAGGGGTCTACAATGAGCAGTTCTTC
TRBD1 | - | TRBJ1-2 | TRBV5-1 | CASNPGQGHYGYTF | TGCGCCAGCAACCCGGGACAGGGCCACTATGGCTACACCTTC
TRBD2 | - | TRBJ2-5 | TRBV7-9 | CASSSRSTSGETQYF | TGTGCCAGCAGCTCCCGGTCTACTAGCGGAGAGACCCAGTACTTC
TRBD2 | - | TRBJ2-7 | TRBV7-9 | CASSSGGEQYF | TGTGCCAGCAGCTCGGGGGGCGAGCAGTACTTC
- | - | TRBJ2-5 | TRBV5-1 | CASSLAREETQYF | TGCGCCAGCAGCTTGGCCAGGGAAGAGACCCAGTACTTC
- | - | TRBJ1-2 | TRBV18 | CASSPTAQGDYGYTF | TGTGCCAGCTCACCTACCGCACAGGGCGACTATGGCTACACCTTC
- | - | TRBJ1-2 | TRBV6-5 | CASSYSNGFLDGYTF | TGTGCCAGCAGTTACTCGAACGGTTTTTTGGATGGCTACACCTTC
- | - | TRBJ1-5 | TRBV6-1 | CASSEGQVNQPQHF | TGTGCCAGCAGTGAAGGGCAGGTCAATCAGCCCCAGCATTTT
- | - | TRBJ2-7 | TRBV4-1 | CASSQEGIREQYF | TGCGCCAGCAGCCAGGAGGGTATAAGAGAGCAGTACTTC
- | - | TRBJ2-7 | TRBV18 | CASSPGRRYYEQYF | TGTGCCAGCTCCCCAGGGCGTCGGTACTACGAGCAGTACTTC